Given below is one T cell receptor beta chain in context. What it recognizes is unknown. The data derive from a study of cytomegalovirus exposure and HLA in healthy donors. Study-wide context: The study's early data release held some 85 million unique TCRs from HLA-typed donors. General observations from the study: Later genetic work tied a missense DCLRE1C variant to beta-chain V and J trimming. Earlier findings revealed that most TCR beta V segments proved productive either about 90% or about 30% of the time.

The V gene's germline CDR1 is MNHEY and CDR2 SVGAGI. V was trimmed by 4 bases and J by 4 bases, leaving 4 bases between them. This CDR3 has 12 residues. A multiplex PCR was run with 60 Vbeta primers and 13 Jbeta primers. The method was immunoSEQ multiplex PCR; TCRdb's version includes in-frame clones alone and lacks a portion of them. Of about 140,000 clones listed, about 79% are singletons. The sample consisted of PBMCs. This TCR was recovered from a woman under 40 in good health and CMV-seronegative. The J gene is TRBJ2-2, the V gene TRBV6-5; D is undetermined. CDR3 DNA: TGTGCCAGCAGTTGGAGCACCGGGGAGCTGTTTTTT. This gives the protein CASSWSTGELFF.